The rows below give T cell receptor beta chains drawn from one sample of a study of cytomegalovirus exposure and HLA in healthy donors. Using immunoSEQ multiplex PCR, the repertoire was profiled, and TCRdb retains in-frame clones only, with some absent. In the table there are fewer than 110,000 clones, around 77% of which are singletons. Sample: PBMCs. These TCRs come from a male donor in good health and CMV-seronegative. CDR3s include the opening cysteine and the closing phenylalanine or tryptophan. The D gene is left open where the match is weak. Not all rows give a size; the values are once, few, many and, for expanded clones, a class.

v_gene,abundance,d_gene,j_gene,CDR3nt,CDR3aa
TRBV29-1,few,TRBD2,TRBJ2-1,TGCAGCGTTCTGGCGGGAGTTGTCTTAGGGCAGTTCTTC,CSVLAGVVLGQFF
TRBV25-1,few,.,TRBJ2-5,TGTGCCAGCAGTGAATTGGCAGGGTTGCAGACCCAGTACTTC,CASSELAGLQTQYF
TRBV28,.,TRBD2,TRBJ2-7,TGTGCCAGCAGTTTTTCAAGACTAGCGGGATCTCTCGAGCAGTACTTC,CASSFSRLAGSLEQYF
TRBV6-5,few,TRBD1,TRBJ1-5,TGTGCCACCCGTCCGGGACAGCTTAATCAGCCCCAGCATTTT,CATRPGQLNQPQHF
TRBV27,.,.,TRBJ1-1,TGTGCCAGCAGTTTATTCCACAGACAGAACACTGAAGCTTTCTTT,CASSLFHRQNTEAFF
TRBV5-1,.,TRBD2,TRBJ2-3,TGCGCCAGCAGCCCCGGACTAGTGAATCGACGGACAGATACGCAGTATTTT,CASSPGLVNRRTDTQYF
TRBV7-8,once,TRBD1,TRBJ1-3,TGTGCCAGCAGCCTCGACAGGGTGCCTTCTGGAAACACCATATATTTT,CASSLDRVPSGNTIYF
TRBV6-5,.,TRBD1,TRBJ1-1,TGTGCCAGCAGTTCGAAGGGACAGTCGAACACTGAAGCTTTCTTT,CASSSKGQSNTEAFF
TRBV7-9,.,.,TRBJ1-2,TGTGCCAGCAGTGGGGAGAGTGGCTATGGCTACACCTTC,CASSGESGYGYTF
TRBV29-1,.,.,TRBJ2-1,TGCAGCGCCCGAGGACAGCAATCCCTTGGCGGGACTAACAATGAGCAGTTCTTC,CSARGQQSLGGTNNEQFF
TRBV28,.,TRBD1,TRBJ2-7,TGTGCCAGCAGGCCCGCCGGGACAGTAACATACGAGCAGTACTTC,CASRPAGTVTYEQYF
TRBV6-5,.,.,TRBJ2-7,TGTGCCAGCAGTTACTCTACACTAGCCTCCTACGAGCAGTACTTC,CASSYSTLASYEQYF
TRBV19,.,TRBD1,TRBJ1-4,TGTGCCAGTACCTCGGGACAGATTAATGAAAAACTGTTTTTT,CASTSGQINEKLFF
TRBV9,.,TRBD2,TRBJ2-1,TGTGCCAGCAGCGGCGGACTAGCGTCCTACAATGAGCAGTTCTTC,CASSGGLASYNEQFF
TRBV21-1,.,.,TRBJ2-2,TGTGCCAGCAGCAAAGACCAACCGCCACTTAACACCGGGGAGCTGTTTTTT,CASSKDQPPLNTGELFF
TRBV28,few,.,TRBJ1-1,TGTGCCAGCAGCCCGGACTTTGAAGCTTTCTTT,CASSPDFEAFF
TRBV6-5,.,TRBD1,TRBJ2-7,TGTGCCAGCTCAAAGCCGGGACAGGGGGGCAACGAGCAGTACTTC,CASSKPGQGGNEQYF
TRBV30,.,TRBD2,TRBJ2-5,TGTGCCTGGGCTAGCGGGGGGAAGACCCAGTACTTC,CAWASGGKTQYF
TRBV7-6,.,.,TRBJ1-1,TGTGCCAGCAGCTTAGCTCCGGACATGAACACTGAAGCTTTCTTT,CASSLAPDMNTEAFF
TRBV29-1,.,TRBD1,TRBJ2-5,TGCAGCGTTGAAAAGTGGGCAGGGGGACCAGAGACCCAGTACTTC,CSVEKWAGGPETQYF
TRBV5-1,.,.,TRBJ2-7,TGCGCCAGCAGCCTATTGAACGAGCAGTACTTC,CASSLLNEQYF
TRBV5-1,.,TRBD2,TRBJ2-1,TGCGCCAGCAGCTTGGAGGGACTAGCGGGAGTTTTCGACTACAATGAGCAGTTCTTC,CASSLEGLAGVFDYNEQFF
TRBV5-6,.,TRBD1,TRBJ2-7,TGTGCCAGCAGCTTTTCAGGGGGCGAGCAGTACTTC,CASSFSGGEQYF
TRBV7-2,once,.,TRBJ2-7,TGTGCCAGCAGCACTATCTGGTACGAGCAGTACTTC,CASSTIWYEQYF
TRBV6-6,.,.,TRBJ1-5,TGTGCCAGCGATTCGGGCAATCAGCCCCAGCATTTT,CASDSGNQPQHF
TRBV5-1,few,.,TRBJ2-6,TGCGCCAGCAGCTCAAAGACAGCTGGGGCCAACGTCCTGACTTTC,CASSSKTAGANVLTF
TRBV6-4,.,.,TRBJ2-1,TGTGCCAGCAGTGAGGGTGGGAGCTCCTACAATGAGCAGTTCTTC,CASSEGGSSYNEQFF
TRBV7-8,.,.,TRBJ2-7,TGTGCCAGCAGCCCCGGGACTTACTACGAGCAGTACTTC,CASSPGTYYEQYF
TRBV19,once,.,TRBJ1-4,TGTGCCAGTAGTATAGGGGCGCCAGCGGGGGAAAAACTGTTTTTT,CASSIGAPAGEKLFF
TRBV6-1,.,TRBD2,TRBJ2-3,TGTGCCAGCAGTGAGGTGACTAGCGGGAGGACAGATACGCAGTATTTT,CASSEVTSGRTDTQYF
TRBV7-9,few,TRBD2,TRBJ2-1,TGTGCCAGCAGAGCGGGAGTCAATGAGCAGTTCTTC,CASRAGVNEQFF
TRBV18,few,TRBD1,TRBJ1-1,TGTGCCAGCTCACCAGGGACAGGACGGAACACTGAAGCTTTCTTT,CASSPGTGRNTEAFF
TRBV7-9,.,TRBD1,TRBJ1-1,TGTGCCAGCAGCACTGGACAGGGACCCAACACTGAAGCTTTCTTT,CASSTGQGPNTEAFF
TRBV29-1,.,.,TRBJ1-2,TGCAGCGTCGGAGCCGGGACATGGGGCTACACCTTC,CSVGAGTWGYTF
TRBV12-1,.,.,TRBJ2-1,TGTGCCAGCAGCTTTGATCCCCAGCGGGGCAACAATGAGCAGTTCTTC,CASSFDPQRGNNEQFF
TRBV5-1,.,TRBD1,TRBJ2-5,TGCGCCAGCAGCTTGAAAAGGGACAGGGTTGGAGAGACCCAGTACTTC,CASSLKRDRVGETQYF
TRBV18,.,TRBD2,TRBJ2-1,TGTGCCAGCTCACCACTAGCGGGGGGCTACAATGAGCAGTTCTTC,CASSPLAGGYNEQFF
TRBV19,.,TRBD2,TRBJ2-1,TGTGCCAGTAGTTTAAGGACTAGCGGACTCTACAATGAGCAGTTCTTC,CASSLRTSGLYNEQFF
TRBV14,.,.,TRBJ2-1,TGTGCCAGCAGTATCGGTGCTGTATCCTACAATGAGCAGTTCTTC,CASSIGAVSYNEQFF
TRBV19,.,.,TRBJ1-2,TGTGCCAGTAGTATCCCCGGGATCGGCTATGGCTACACCTTC,CASSIPGIGYGYTF
TRBV7-2,few,TRBD2,TRBJ2-5,TGTGCCAGCAGCTTAGGGGTCGGGGAGGGGACCCAGTACTTC,CASSLGVGEGTQYF
TRBV25-1,.,TRBD2,TRBJ2-1,TGTGCCAGCAGTGCCCAACCTAGCGGAAGCTACAATGAGCAGTTCTTC,CASSAQPSGSYNEQFF
TRBV6-4,.,.,TRBJ1-1,TGTGCCAGCAGTGCCGCATTCGAGTCGTATGGGAGACCTTTTGACACTGAAGCTTTCTTT,CASSAAFESYGRPFDTEAFF
TRBV27,.,.,TRBJ2-7,TGTGCCAGCTTTTCAAGCAGGTTAAAGGACGAGCAGTACTTC,CASFSSRLKDEQYF
TRBV10-2,.,.,TRBJ1-5,TGCGCCAGCAGAAGGGGGTATAAGCCCCAGCATTTT,CASRRGYKPQHF
TRBV7-9,few,.,TRBJ2-3,TGTGCCAGCAGTCGAGAGGCATCGAGCACAGATACGCAGTATTTT,CASSREASSTDTQYF
TRBV5-1,.,.,TRBJ1-1,TGCGCCAGCAGCCTAAACTTGAACACTGAAGCTTTCTTT,CASSLNLNTEAFF
TRBV5-4,.,.,TRBJ2-7,TGTGCCAGCAGCTTGTCGGGGAGCTCCTACGAGCAGTACTTC,CASSLSGSSYEQYF
TRBV6-5,.,TRBD1,TRBJ1-4,TGTGCCAGCAGCCGCGACAGGGGGCTGGAAAAACTGTTTTTT,CASSRDRGLEKLFF
TRBV27,.,TRBD1,TRBJ2-5,TGTGCCAGCAGTTTAGGACAGGGCATACAAGAGACCCAGTACTTC,CASSLGQGIQETQYF
TRBV6-1,.,TRBD1,TRBJ1-5,TGTGCCAGCAGTGAAAGTCCTGGGGTCAGGGGGCGGTTTCAGCCCCAGCATTTT,CASSESPGVRGRFQPQHF
TRBV2,.,TRBD2,TRBJ2-7,TGTGCCAGCAGCACTAGCGGGAGCCTTGACGAGCAGTACTTC,CASSTSGSLDEQYF
TRBV12-5,once,.,TRBJ2-7,TGTGCTAGTGGTTTGAATGGGCGTCTTACCTACGAGCAGTACTTC,CASGLNGRLTYEQYF
TRBV29-1,.,.,TRBJ2-1,TGCAGCGTTCTCCGGGACACGTACAATGAGCAGTTCTTC,CSVLRDTYNEQFF
TRBV14,.,.,TRBJ2-3,TGTGCCAGCAGCTCGGGCACAGATACGCAGTATTTT,CASSSGTDTQYF
TRBV11-2,.,.,TRBJ2-1,TGTGCCAGCATCTCTTCGCTTCGGCGGAAGAACAATGAGCAGTTCTTC,CASISSLRRKNNEQFF
TRBV27,few,TRBD2,TRBJ2-1,TGTGCCAGCAGTCCCAGAGGGCGGCTAGCGGGAGATCTCAATGAGCAGTTCTTC,CASSPRGRLAGDLNEQFF
TRBV19,.,TRBD1,TRBJ1-2,TGTGCCAGTAGTATAGACATGGGACAGATCTATGGCTACACCTTC,CASSIDMGQIYGYTF
TRBV4-2,.,TRBD1,TRBJ1-5,TGTGCCAGCAGCCAAACAGGGGGGACTCAGCCCCAGCATTTT,CASSQTGGTQPQHF